This T cell receptor (beta chain) was identified during a study of cytomegalovirus exposure and HLA in healthy donors. Study observations and caveats: Analyses of presence and absence presupposed an approximately uniform sequencing depth across donors. More clonal expansion characterized HLA-associated TCR beta chains than equally common others in a later analysis. In all likelihood, a cluster of highly shared sequence variants was a sequencing artifact.

PCR amplification relied on 60 Vbeta primers (plus 13 Jbeta primers). The method was immunoSEQ multiplex PCR; TCRdb's version includes in-frame clones alone and lacks a portion of them. Among under 40,000 clones listed, 85% to 95% were seen once. A remark on this clone: Its antigen is as yet unknown.

Input material: PBMCs. This TCR came from a woman aged 18-29 years in good health and CMV-seronegative.

The CDR3 DNA is TGTGCCAGCAGCTTGAACCCGACAGGGCCCAACTATGGCTACACCTTC. Amino acid sequence: CASSLNPTGPNYGYTF. The chain combines TRBV5-4 with TRBJ1-2; 7 nucleotides align to TRBD1. J lost 2 bases, V lost 1 base, and 8 bases had no gene match. CDR3 length: 16 amino acids. CDR1 and CDR2 from the germline V gene are SGHNT and YYREEE (reference sequence).